This record concerns one T cell receptor beta chain sequence. Its antigen is currently unknown. The entry originates in a study of a mutant IDH1 vaccine in newly diagnosed glioma. Study-wide context: During weeks 1, 3, 5, 7, 11, 15, 19 and 23, patients received eight vaccinations. Patients got their first vaccination 4-6 weeks after radiotherapy alone, or with temozolomide cycles.

The protocol was immunoSEQ multiplex PCR, while the TCRdb copy is restricted to in-frame clones and leaves out a portion. Here the sample spans roughly 54,000 clones, about 80% being singletons. The germline V gene encodes CDR1 SGHRS and CDR2 YFSETQ. V was clipped by 3 bases and J by 5 bases; unmatched bases: 8. This CDR3 region has 14 residues. The time point denotes: week 5, during vaccination. The content of each vaccine dose was 300 ug of mutant IDH1 20-mer peptide, and topical imiquimod accompanied it. Each donor presented with a new WHO grade 3 or 4 astrocytoma that tested IDH1-mutant and showed ATRX loss. Findings of the study overall: Among patients, nearly 95% showed immune responses induced by the vaccine.

The chain links TRBV5-1 to TRBJ2-7; 7 bases map to TRBD1. This sample comprised PBMCs, obtained from a glioma patient whose treatment included an IDH1 peptide vaccine. The sequence was obtained from a man younger than 45 with glioma. The chain's CDR3 is CASSSRQGNHEQYF. CDR3 bases: TGCGCCAGCAGCTCCAGACAGGGTAACCACGAGCAGTACTTC.